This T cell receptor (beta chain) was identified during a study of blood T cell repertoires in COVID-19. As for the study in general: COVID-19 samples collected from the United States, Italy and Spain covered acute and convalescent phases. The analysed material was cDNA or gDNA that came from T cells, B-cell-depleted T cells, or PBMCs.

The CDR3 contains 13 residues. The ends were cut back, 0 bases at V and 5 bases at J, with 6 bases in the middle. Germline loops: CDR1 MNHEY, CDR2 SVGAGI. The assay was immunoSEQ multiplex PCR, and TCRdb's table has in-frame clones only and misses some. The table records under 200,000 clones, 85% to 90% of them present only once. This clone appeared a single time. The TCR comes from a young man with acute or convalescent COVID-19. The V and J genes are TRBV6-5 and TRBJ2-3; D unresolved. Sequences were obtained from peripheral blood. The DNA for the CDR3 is TGTGCCAGCAGTTACTCGAGAGGAGATACGCAGTATTTT. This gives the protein CASSYSRGDTQYF.